This TCR beta chain was obtained from a study of blood T cells in healthy people across ages. Study context: Template switching captured about one barcoded beta molecule per two T cells.

Trimming pared 5 bases from V and 0 bases from J, leaving 7 bases between. The CDR3 totals 13 residues. In germline, CDR1 is SGHTA, CDR2 FQGTGA. Alongside a J-beta primer mix, a sample-barcoded 5' primer served in a second PCR lasting roughly 6 to 11 cycles. Tagging of each cDNA molecule was performed by a template-switch adaptor with 12 random nucleotides. TCRdb called the 5' RACE reads again in MiXCR, with one record for every CDR3 protein. Counted here are around 790,000 distinct CDR3 sequences, roughly 44% occurring once; the ten biggest clones make up 15% to 25%. The receptor's source is a man in his fifties or sixties in good health. V gene TRBV7-3 combines with J gene TRBJ2-5; D gene ambiguous. What was sequenced was blood. CDR3 region: CASSQTYQETQYF. Here the CDR3 DNA reads TGTGCCAGCAGCCAAACGTACCAAGAGACCCAGTACTTC. Using reference TRBV7-3 and TRBJ2-5 for the parts outside the CDR3, the full variable domain is GAGVSQTPSNKVTEKGKYVELRCDPISGHTALYWYRQSLGQGPEFLIYFQGTGAADDSGLPNDRFFAVRPEGSVSTLKIQRTERGDSAVYLCASSQTYQETQYFGPGTRLLVL.